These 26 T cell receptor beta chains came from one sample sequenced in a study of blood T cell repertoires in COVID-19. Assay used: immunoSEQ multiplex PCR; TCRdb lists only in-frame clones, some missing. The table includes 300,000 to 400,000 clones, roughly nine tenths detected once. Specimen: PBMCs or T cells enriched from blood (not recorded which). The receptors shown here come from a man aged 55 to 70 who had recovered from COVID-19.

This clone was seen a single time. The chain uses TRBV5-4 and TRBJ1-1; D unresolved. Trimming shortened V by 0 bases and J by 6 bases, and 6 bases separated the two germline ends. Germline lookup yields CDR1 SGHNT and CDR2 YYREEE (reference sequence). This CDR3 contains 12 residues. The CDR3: CASSLVDSEAFF. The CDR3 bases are TGTGCCAGCAGCTTGGTAGACTCTGAAGCTTTCTTT.

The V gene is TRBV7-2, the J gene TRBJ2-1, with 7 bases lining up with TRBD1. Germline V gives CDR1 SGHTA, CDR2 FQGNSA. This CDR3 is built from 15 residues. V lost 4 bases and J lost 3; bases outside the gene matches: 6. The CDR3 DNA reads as TGTGCCAGCAGCTACAGGGGCAAGGTCTACAATGAGCAGTTCTTC. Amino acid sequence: CASSYRGKVYNEQFF. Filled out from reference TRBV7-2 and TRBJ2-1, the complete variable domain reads GAGVSQSPSNKVTEKGKDVELRCDPISGHTALYWYRQSLGQGLEFLIYFQGNSAPDKSGLPSDRFSAERTGGSVSTLTIQRTQQEDSAVYLCASSYRGKVYNEQFFGPGTRLTVL.

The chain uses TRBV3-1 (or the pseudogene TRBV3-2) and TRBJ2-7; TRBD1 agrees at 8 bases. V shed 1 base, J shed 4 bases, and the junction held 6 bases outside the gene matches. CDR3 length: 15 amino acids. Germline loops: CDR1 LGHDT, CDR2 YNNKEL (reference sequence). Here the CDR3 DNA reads TGTGCCAGCAGCCAAGGAACAGGGGGTTTTTACGAGCAGTACTTC. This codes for CASSQGTGGFYEQYF.

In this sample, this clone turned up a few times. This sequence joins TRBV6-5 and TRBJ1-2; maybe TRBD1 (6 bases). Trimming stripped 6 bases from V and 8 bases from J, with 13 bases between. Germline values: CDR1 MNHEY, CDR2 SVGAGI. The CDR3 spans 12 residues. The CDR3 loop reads CASSAGVSGYTF. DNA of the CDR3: TGTGCCAGCAGCGCAGGGGTGAGCGGCTACACCTTC.

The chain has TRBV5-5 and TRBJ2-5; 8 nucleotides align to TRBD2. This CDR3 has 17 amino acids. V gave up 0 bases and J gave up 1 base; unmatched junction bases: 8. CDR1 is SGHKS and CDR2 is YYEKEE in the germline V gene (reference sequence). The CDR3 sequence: CASSLELSRGAQETQYF. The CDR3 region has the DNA TGTGCCAGCAGCTTGGAACTATCGCGGGGGGCCCAAGAGACCCAGTACTTC.

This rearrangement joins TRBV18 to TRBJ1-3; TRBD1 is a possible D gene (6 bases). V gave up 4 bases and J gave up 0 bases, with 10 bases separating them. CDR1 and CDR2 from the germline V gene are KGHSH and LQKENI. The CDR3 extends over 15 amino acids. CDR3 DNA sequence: TGTGCCAGCTCACAGTCGGGACACTCTGGAAACACCATATATTTT. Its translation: CASSQSGHSGNTIYF.

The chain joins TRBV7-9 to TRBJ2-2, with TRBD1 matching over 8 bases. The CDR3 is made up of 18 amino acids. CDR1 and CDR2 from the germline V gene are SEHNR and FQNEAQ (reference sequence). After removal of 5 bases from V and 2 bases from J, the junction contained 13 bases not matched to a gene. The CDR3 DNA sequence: TGTGCCAGCAGCAGAGTAGGCGGGACAGGTTTTAACACCGGGGAGCTGTTTTTT. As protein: CASSRVGGTGFNTGELFF.

CDR3 sequence reads: CASSAAAGVNTEAFF. In DNA form, the CDR3 reads TGTGCCAGCAGCGCGGCAGCGGGGGTGAACACTGAAGCTTTCTTT. V is TRBV7-2 and J is TRBJ1-1; D is possibly TRBD1 (5 bases). The CDR3 sequence is 15 residues long. The germline V gene has CDR1 SGHTA and CDR2 FQGNSA. V was trimmed by 5 bases and J by 0 bases, leaving 13 bases between them.

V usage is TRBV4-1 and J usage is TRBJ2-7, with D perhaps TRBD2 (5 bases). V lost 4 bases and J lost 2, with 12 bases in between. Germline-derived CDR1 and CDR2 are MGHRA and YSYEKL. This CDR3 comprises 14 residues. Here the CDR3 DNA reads TGCGCCAGCAGCCCATATGGAGGAGCCTACGAGCAGTACTTC. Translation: CASSPYGGAYEQYF.

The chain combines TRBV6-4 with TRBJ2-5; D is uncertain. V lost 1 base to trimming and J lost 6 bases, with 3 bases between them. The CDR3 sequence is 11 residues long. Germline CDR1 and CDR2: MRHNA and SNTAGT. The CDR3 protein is CASSDLKTQYF. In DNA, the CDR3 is TGTGCCAGCAGTGACTTAAAGACCCAGTACTTC.

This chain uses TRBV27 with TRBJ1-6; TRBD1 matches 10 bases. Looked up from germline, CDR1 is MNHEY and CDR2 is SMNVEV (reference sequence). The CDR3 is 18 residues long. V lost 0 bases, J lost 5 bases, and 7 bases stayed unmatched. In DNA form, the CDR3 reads TGTGCCAGCAGTTTATCTCGACAGGGGGCCCGAAATAATTCACCCCTCCACTTT. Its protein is CASSLSRQGARNNSPLHF.

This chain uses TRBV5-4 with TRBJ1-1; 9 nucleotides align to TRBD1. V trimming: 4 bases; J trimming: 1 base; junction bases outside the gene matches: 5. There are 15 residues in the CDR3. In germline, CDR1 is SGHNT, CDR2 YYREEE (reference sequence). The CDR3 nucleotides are TGTGCCAGCAGCCTGGGACAGGGCCGGAACACTGAAGCTTTCTTT. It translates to CASSLGQGRNTEAFF.

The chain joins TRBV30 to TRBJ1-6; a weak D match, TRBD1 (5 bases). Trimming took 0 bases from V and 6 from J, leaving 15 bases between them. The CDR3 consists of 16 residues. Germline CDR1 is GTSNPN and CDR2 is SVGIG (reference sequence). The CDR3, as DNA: TGTGCCTGGAGTGTACTTGGCAGGGTTGTTAATTCACCCCTCCACTTT. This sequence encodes CAWSVLGRVVNSPLHF. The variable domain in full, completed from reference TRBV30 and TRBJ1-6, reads SQTIHQWPATLVQPVGSPLSLECTVEGTSNPNLYWYRQAAGRGLQLLFYSVGIGQISSEVPQNLSASRPQDRQFILSSKKLLLSDSGFYLCAWSVLGRVVNSPLHFGNGTRLTVT.

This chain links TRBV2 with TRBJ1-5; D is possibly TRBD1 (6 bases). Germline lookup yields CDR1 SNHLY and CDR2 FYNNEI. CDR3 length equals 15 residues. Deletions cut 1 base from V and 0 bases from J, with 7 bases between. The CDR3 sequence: CASSEEGVSNQPQHF. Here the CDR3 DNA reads TGTGCCAGCAGTGAAGAGGGGGTTAGCAATCAGCCCCAGCATTTT.

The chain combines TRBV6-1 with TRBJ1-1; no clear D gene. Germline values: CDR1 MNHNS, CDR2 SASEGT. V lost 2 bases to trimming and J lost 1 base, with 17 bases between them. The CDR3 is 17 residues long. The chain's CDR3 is CASSELWGDRSNTEAFF. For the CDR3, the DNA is TGTGCCAGCAGTGAACTTTGGGGAGATCGTTCGAACACTGAAGCTTTCTTT.

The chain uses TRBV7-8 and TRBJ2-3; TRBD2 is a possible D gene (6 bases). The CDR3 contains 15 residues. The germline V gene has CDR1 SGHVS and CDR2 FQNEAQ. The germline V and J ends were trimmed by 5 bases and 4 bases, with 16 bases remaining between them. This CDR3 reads CASSPRRAPPDTQYF. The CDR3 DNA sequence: TGTGCCAGCAGCCCCAGGAGGGCTCCCCCAGATACGCAGTATTTT.

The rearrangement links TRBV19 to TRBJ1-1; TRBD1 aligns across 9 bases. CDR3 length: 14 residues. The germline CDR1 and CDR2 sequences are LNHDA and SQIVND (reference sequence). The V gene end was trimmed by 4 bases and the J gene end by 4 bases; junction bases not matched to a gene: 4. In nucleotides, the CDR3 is TGTGCCAGTAGTACGGGACAGGGTCTCACTGAAGCTTTCTTT. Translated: CASSTGQGLTEAFF.

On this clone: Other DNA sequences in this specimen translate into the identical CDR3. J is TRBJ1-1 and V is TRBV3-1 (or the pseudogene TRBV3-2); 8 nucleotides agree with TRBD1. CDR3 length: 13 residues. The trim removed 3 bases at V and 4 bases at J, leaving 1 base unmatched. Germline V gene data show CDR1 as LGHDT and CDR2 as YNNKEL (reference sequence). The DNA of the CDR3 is TGTGCCAGCAGCCAGACAGGGGCCACTGAAGCTTTCTTT. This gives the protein CASSQTGATEAFF.

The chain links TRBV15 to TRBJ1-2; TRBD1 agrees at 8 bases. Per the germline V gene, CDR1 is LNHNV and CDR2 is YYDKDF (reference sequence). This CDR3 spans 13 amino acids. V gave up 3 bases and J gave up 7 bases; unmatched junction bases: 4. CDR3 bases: TGTGCCACCAGCAGGGACAGGGCCAGTGGCTACACCTTC. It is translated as CATSRDRASGYTF.

The CDR3 spells CASSEAGTGAYEQYF. The CDR3, as DNA: TGCGCCAGCAGCGAAGCCGGGACAGGGGCCTACGAGCAGTACTTC. V is TRBV5-1 and J is TRBJ2-7; 10 bases fit TRBD1. Germline loops: CDR1 SGHRS, CDR2 YFSETQ. Trimming removed 4 bases from V and 2 bases from J; junction bases left unmatched: 6. This CDR3 is 15 amino acids long.

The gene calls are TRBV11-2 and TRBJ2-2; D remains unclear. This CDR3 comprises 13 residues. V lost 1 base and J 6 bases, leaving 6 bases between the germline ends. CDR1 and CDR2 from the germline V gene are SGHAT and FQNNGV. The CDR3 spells CASSLGGAGELFF. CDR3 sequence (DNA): TGTGCCAGCAGCTTAGGAGGTGCCGGGGAGCTGTTTTTT. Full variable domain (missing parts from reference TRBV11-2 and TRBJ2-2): EAGVAQSPRYKIIEKRQSVAFWCNPISGHATLYWYQQILGQGPKLLIQFQNNGVVDDSQLPKDRFSAERLKGVDSTLKIQPAKLEDSAVYLCASSLGGAGELFFGEGSRLTVL.

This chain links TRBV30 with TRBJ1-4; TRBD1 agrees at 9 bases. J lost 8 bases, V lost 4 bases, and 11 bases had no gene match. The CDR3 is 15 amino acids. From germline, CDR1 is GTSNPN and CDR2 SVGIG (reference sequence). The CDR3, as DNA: TGTGCCTGGAATCGCGGGACAGGGTATGGAGAAAAACTGTTTTTT. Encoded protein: CAWNRGTGYGEKLFF.

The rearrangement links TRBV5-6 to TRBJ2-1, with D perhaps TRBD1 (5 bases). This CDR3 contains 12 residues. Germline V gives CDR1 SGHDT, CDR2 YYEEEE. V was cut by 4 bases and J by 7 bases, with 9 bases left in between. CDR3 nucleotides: TGTGCCAGCAGCCAACAGGATAATGAGCAGTTCTTC. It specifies CASSQQDNEQFF.

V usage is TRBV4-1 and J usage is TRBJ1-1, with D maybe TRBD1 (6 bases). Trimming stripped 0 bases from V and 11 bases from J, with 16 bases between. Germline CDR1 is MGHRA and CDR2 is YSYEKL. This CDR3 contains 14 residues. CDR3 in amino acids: CASSQEQGQSSAFF. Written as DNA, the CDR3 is TGCGCCAGCAGCCAAGAACAGGGCCAGTCAAGCGCTTTCTTT.

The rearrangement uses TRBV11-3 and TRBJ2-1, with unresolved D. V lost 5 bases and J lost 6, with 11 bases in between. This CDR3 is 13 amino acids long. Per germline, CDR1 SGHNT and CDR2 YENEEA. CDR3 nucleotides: TGTGCCAGCAGCCCCTCTTACACCAATGAGCAGTTCTTC. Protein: CASSPSYTNEQFF.

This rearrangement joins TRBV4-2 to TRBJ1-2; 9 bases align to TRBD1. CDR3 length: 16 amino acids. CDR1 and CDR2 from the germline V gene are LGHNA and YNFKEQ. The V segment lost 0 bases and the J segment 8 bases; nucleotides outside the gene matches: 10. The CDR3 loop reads CASSQDPDRGVGGYTF. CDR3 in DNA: TGTGCCAGCAGCCAAGACCCTGACAGGGGGGTAGGCGGCTACACCTTC.